This T cell receptor beta chain was sequenced during a study of T cell responses to AZD1222 COVID-19 vaccine. Findings and limits, study-wide: With two AZD1222 doses given, Spike-specific TCR breadth and depth both rose. Repertoires were collected only later (after the peak T cell response had occurred). Dominant CD4 TCR responses targeted spike regions 160-218 and 743-854.

V was pared by 6 bases and J by 7 bases, with 10 bases between. CDR1 is ENHRY and CDR2 is SYGVKD in the germline V gene. This CDR3 region has 11 residues. The assay was immunoSEQ multiplex PCR, and TCRdb's table has in-frame clones only and misses some. Of about 110,000 clones in the sample, roughly nine tenths were seen once. With respect to this clone: Its antigen is unknown.

The clonotype originates from an adult in good health. This sequence joins TRBV10-3 and TRBJ2-7; no clear D. The sequenced sample was peripheral blood, obtained on day 0 of MenACWY control vaccination. The CDR3 bases are TGTGCCATCAGGAGCCTGGGGGAGCAGTACTTC. Encoded protein: CAIRSLGEQYF.